These 32 T cell receptor beta chains originate from one sample sequenced in a study of identical twins. Using its own MiXCR run on the 5' RACE reads, TCRdb lists one record per CDR3 protein. Of 300,000 to 400,000 distinct CDR3 sequences detected, approximately 13% appear once; the ten largest clones hold approximately 7.6%. These data were also reused for a study on yellow fever vaccine responses in identical twins.

The source material was CD8+ T cells sorted from blood. These receptors came from a woman aged 18-29 years in good health.

This chain connects TRBV12-3 or TRBV12-4 to TRBJ2-6; 9 nucleotides agree with TRBD1. The CDR3 runs 20 residues. Germline trimming cut 5 bases from V and 3 bases from J; bases unmatched to any gene: 17. The CDR3: CASSPELRDREALGANVLTF. The CDR3 coding sequence is TGTGCCAGCAGTCCTGAGCTGAGGGACAGGGAGGCTCTTGGGGCCAACGTCCTGACTTTC.

The chain couples TRBV3-1 to TRBJ2-6; 7 positions match TRBD1. V was pared by 3 bases and J by 3 bases, with 14 bases of the junction left unmatched. This CDR3 region has 19 residues. Germline V gene lookup returns CDR1 LGHDT and CDR2 YNNKEL (reference sequence). The CDR3 region is CASSQGWGQYGGGANVLTF. The CDR3 nucleotides are TGTGCCAGCAGCCAGGGTTGGGGACAGTATGGAGGTGGGGCCAACGTCCTGACTTTC.

There are a few counts of this clonotype. The J gene is TRBJ1-5, the V gene TRBV27; unclear D gene. V was trimmed by 2 bases and J by 5 bases, leaving 13 bases between them. The germline V gene encodes CDR1 MNHEY and CDR2 SMNVEV (reference sequence). The CDR3 runs 15 residues. As DNA, the CDR3 is TGTGCCAGCAGTTTAATTAAAGGTCTGGATCAGCCCCAGCATTTT. Translated: CASSLIKGLDQPQHF.

This clonotype was seen a few times. The rearrangement joins TRBV11-2 to TRBJ1-1, with D unclear. With 0 bases removed from V and 0 bases from J, the gap between germline ends came to 8 bases. This CDR3 is built from 15 residues. The germline gives CDR1 SGHAT, CDR2 FQNNGV. The CDR3 DNA reads TGTGCCAGCAGCTTAGAGGCAGCGATGAACACTGAAGCTTTCTTT. Translating gives CASSLEAAMNTEAFF.

This clonotype was found a few times. The gene calls are TRBV3-1 and TRBJ2-1, with 11 bases aligning to TRBD2. The CDR3 runs 17 residues. V was pared by 1 base and J by 8 bases, with 10 bases of the junction left unmatched. Per germline, CDR1 LGHDT and CDR2 YNNKEL (reference sequence). The CDR3 loop is CASSQGISGGVVDEQFF. In DNA form, the CDR3 reads TGTGCCAGCAGCCAAGGCATTAGCGGGGGGGTGGTCGATGAGCAGTTCTTC.

CDR3 DNA sequence: TGTGCCAGCAGTAAAAGGACAGTCCCCGCGGGGGCTTTCTTT. Translating gives CASSKRTVPAGAFF. The chain couples TRBV6-1 to TRBJ1-1; the D gene is possibly TRBD1 (6 bases). V lost 5 bases, J lost 11 bases, and 21 bases lay in between. Germline loops: CDR1 MNHNS, CDR2 SASEGT. This CDR3 has 14 amino acids.

The chain links TRBV6-1 to TRBJ1-2; D remains ambiguous. Germline-derived CDR1 and CDR2 are MNHNS and SASEGT. Trimming stripped 10 bases from V and 7 bases from J, with 22 bases between. There are 14 residues in the CDR3. For the CDR3, the DNA is TGTGCCACCGCGACGGGTCTACAAAGGGTTGGCTACACCTTC. This encodes CATATGLQRVGYTF.

This clonotype was observed a handful of times. The chain employs TRBV6-5 and TRBJ1-2; 7 nucleotides agree with TRBD1. V lost 0 bases, J lost 4 bases, and 5 bases stayed unmatched. Germline V gene sequence: CDR1 MNHEY, CDR2 SVGAGI. This CDR3 is built from 15 residues. CDR3 region: CASSYSLRDSYGYTF. CDR3 DNA sequence: TGTGCCAGCAGTTACTCCCTCCGGGACAGCTATGGCTACACCTTC.

In its sample, this clonotype was seen a few times. This chain links TRBV6-2 or TRBV6-3 with TRBJ1-6, with 7 bases that match TRBD1. The germline CDR1 and CDR2 sequences are MNHEY and SVGEGT. V trimming: 6 bases; J trimming: 0 bases; junction bases outside the gene matches: 8. The CDR3 runs 17 residues. CDR3 sequence (DNA): TGTGCCAGCAGCGCCGGGACAGTAAGCTCCTATAATTCACCCCTCCACTTT. Its protein is CASSAGTVSSYNSPLHF.

The chain couples TRBV4-1 to TRBJ2-7; D may be TRBD2 (5 bases). The length of the CDR3 is 14 residues. V shed 4 bases and J shed 4 bases, with 14 bases lying between them. Germline V gene sequence: CDR1 MGHRA, CDR2 YSYEKL. The chain's CDR3 is CASSPEARGYEQYV. CDR3 sequence (DNA): TGCGCCAGCAGCCCCGAAGCACGGGGATACGAGCAGTACGTC.

This clonotype was counted ten times or more. This chain connects TRBV7-9 to TRBJ2-1, with D tentatively TRBD1 (5 bases). Germline V CDR1 and CDR2: SEHNR, FQNEAQ (reference sequence). Between the trimmed V and J ends, which lost 6 bases and 0 bases, there was a span of 12 bases. The CDR3 contains 15 residues. This CDR3 is CASSPSDNSYNEQFF. The CDR3, as DNA: TGTGCCAGCAGTCCTTCGGACAACTCCTACAATGAGCAGTTCTTC.

This chain links TRBV6-7 with TRBJ2-3; 9 nucleotides align to TRBD1. TRBV6-7 is marked as an open reading frame, function uncertain. J gave up 5 bases and V 2 bases, and 11 bases lay outside the gene matches. The CDR3 runs to 17 residues. This chain's CDR3 is CASSYRSPGQGQDTQYF. The CDR3 nucleotides are TGTGCCAGCAGTTACAGGTCGCCGGGACAGGGACAAGATACGCAGTATTTT.

Many counts were recorded for this clonotype. The chain has TRBV12-3 or TRBV12-4 and TRBJ2-1; no clear D gene. There are 15 residues in the CDR3. V lost 3 bases and J lost 6, with 15 bases in between. CDR3 residues: CASSLGWFGGNEQFF. The CDR3 nucleotides read TGTGCCAGCAGTTTGGGGTGGTTTGGCGGCAATGAGCAGTTCTTC.

This clonotype was seen only a few times. The chain couples TRBV7-9 to TRBJ2-7; D is perhaps TRBD1 or TRBD2 (5 bases each). The CDR3 has 15 amino acids. V was shortened by 1 base and J by 2 bases, with 12 bases between the two germline ends. CDR1 SEHNR and CDR2 FQNEAQ come from the germline V gene (reference sequence). This chain's CDR3 is CASSLDSGRPYEQYF. As DNA, the CDR3 is TGTGCCAGCAGCTTAGATTCAGGGAGACCCTACGAGCAGTACTTC.

This clonotype was counted between two and nine times. The chain couples TRBV29-1 to TRBJ1-2; D is unclear. The V gene's germline CDR1 is SQVTM and CDR2 ANQGSEA. The CDR3 has 14 amino acids. The V end was cut by 6 bases, the J end by 4 bases, with 18 bases between. The CDR3 nucleotides read TGCAGCGTCCCGGCGGGCAGCTCAATCTATGGCTACACCTTC. This encodes CSVPAGSSIYGYTF.

J is TRBJ2-1 and V is TRBV29-1, with D perhaps matching TRBD1 (6 bases). Germline CDR1 reads SQVTM; CDR2 reads ANQGSEA. V lost 7 bases and J lost 1, with 17 bases in between. The CDR3 is 15 residues long. CDR3 nucleotide sequence: TGCAGCGCCAAGGGGGAACGAGATTCCTACAATGAGCAGTTCTTC. It specifies CSAKGERDSYNEQFF.

This clonotype was detected only a few times. V is TRBV12-3 or TRBV12-4 and J is TRBJ2-1, with a weak D call TRBD1 (5 bases). This CDR3 is 14 amino acids long. Trimming removed 4 bases at V and 4 bases at J, with 11 bases between. CDR3 region: CASSSLTDYNEQFF. CDR3 DNA sequence: TGTGCCAGCAGTTCTCTGACAGATTACAATGAGCAGTTCTTC.

This chain uses TRBV5-6 with TRBJ1-1, with D perhaps matching TRBD1 (5 bases). Trimming shortened V by 4 bases and J by 3 bases, and 10 bases separated the two germline ends. Germline loops: CDR1 SGHDT, CDR2 YYEEEE. This CDR3 contains 13 residues. DNA for the CDR3: TGTGCCAGCAGCCCGAGGGGATACACTGAAGCTTTCTTT. It specifies CASSPRGYTEAFF.

The chain joins TRBV20-1 to TRBJ2-1, with 8 positions matching TRBD2. V trimming: 2 bases; J trimming: 5 bases; junction bases outside the gene matches: 11. In germline, CDR1 is DFQATT, CDR2 SNEGSKA (reference sequence). The CDR3 is 16 amino acids. CDR3 DNA sequence: TGCAGTGCTAGACCAAGAAGCGGGAGCTTGAACAATGAGCAGTTCTTC. Translation gives CSARPRSGSLNNEQFF.

The V call is TRBV18, the J call TRBJ2-7; TRBD2 is a possible D gene (5 bases). The V gene's germline CDR1 is KGHSH and CDR2 LQKENI. With 3 bases removed from V and 5 bases from J, the gap between germline ends came to 20 bases. The CDR3 has 16 residues. CDR3 region: CASSPELTGFSDEQYF. In DNA form, the CDR3 reads TGTGCCAGCTCACCCGAACTCACGGGGTTTTCAGACGAGCAGTACTTC.

Only a few counts were recorded for this clonotype. The chain is built from TRBV4-1 and TRBJ2-2; TRBD2 is a possible D gene (6 bases). Trimming took 7 bases from V and 5 from J, leaving 8 bases between them. The CDR3 is 12 residues long. The germline CDR1 and CDR2 sequences are MGHRA and YSYEKL. The CDR3 spells CASNGGTGELFF. The CDR3, as DNA: TGCGCCAGCAACGGGGGTACCGGGGAGCTGTTTTTT.

This clonotype was observed a handful of times. The CDR3 nucleotides are TGTGCCAGCAGTTCGACCCCCGCGGAGAGCTCCTACAATGAGCAGTTCTTC. It translates to CASSSTPAESSYNEQFF. The chain combines TRBV12-3 or TRBV12-4 with TRBJ2-1; no reliable D call. V lost 4 bases and J lost 0, with 16 bases in between. The length of the CDR3 is 17 residues.

This clonotype has just a few counts. The chain has TRBV10-3 and TRBJ2-3; D is uncertain. The CDR3 is 13 amino acids. CDR1 ENHRY and CDR2 SYGVKD come from the germline V gene. The V end was cut by 1 base, the J end by 6 bases, with 8 bases between. CDR3 coding DNA: TGTGCCATCAGTGAGTTCCCGTCCGATACGCAGTATTTT. This sequence encodes CAISEFPSDTQYF.

This clonotype showed up just a few times. This sequence joins TRBV4-2 and TRBJ1-1, with a weak D call TRBD1 (6 bases). Germline lookup yields CDR1 LGHNA and CDR2 YNFKEQ. V was clipped by 2 bases and J by 6 bases, with 16 bases between them. The CDR3 runs to 15 residues. CDR3 in amino acids: CASSQTNTGFAEAFF. The CDR3 DNA reads as TGTGCCAGCAGCCAAACTAACACAGGGTTCGCTGAAGCTTTCTTT.

The rearrangement uses TRBV7-7 and TRBJ2-3; 7 nucleotides line up with TRBD2. With 2 bases clipped from V and 0 bases from J, the junction kept 17 bases outside the gene matches. This CDR3 comprises 20 residues. Germline CDR1 SSHAT, CDR2 FNYEAQ (reference sequence). CDR3 loop: CASSLFFPSAGATSTDTQYF. The CDR3 DNA is TGTGCCAGCAGCTTATTCTTTCCTTCGGCGGGAGCCACTAGCACAGATACGCAGTATTTT. The full variable domain, completed using reference TRBV7-7 and TRBJ2-3, is GAGVSQSPRYKVTKRGQDVTLRCDPISSHATLYWYQQALGQGPEFLTYFNYEAQPDKSGLPSDRFSAERPEGSISTLTIQRTEQRDSAMYRCASSLFFPSAGATSTDTQYFGPGTRLTVL.

This clonotype was counted ten times or more. The V and J genes are TRBV27 and TRBJ1-1, with 9 bases lining up with TRBD1. The CDR3 covers 13 residues. The germline V gene has CDR1 MNHEY and CDR2 SMNVEV (reference sequence). V shed 5 bases and J 5 bases; nucleotides not matched to a gene: 3. CDR3: CASSPGTGTEAFF. DNA for the CDR3: TGTGCCAGCAGTCCCGGGACAGGGACTGAAGCTTTCTTT.

The gene calls are TRBV20-1 and TRBJ2-2; unclear D gene. There are 13 residues in the CDR3. The germline V gene encodes CDR1 DFQATT and CDR2 SNEGSKA (reference sequence). In DNA, the CDR3 is TGCAGCCCTCTAGATCTGAACACCGGGGAGCTGTTTTTT. Translated: CSPLDLNTGELFF.

V usage is TRBV10-1 and J usage is TRBJ2-2, with D hard to call. The CDR3 is 14 residues long. V was pared by 3 bases and J by 7 bases, with 12 bases between. The germline CDR1 and CDR2 sequences are WNHNN and SYGVQD (reference sequence). CDR3 coding DNA: TGCGCCAGCAGTGATCGGTTCCCAAGCGGGGAGCTGTTTTTT. This gives the protein CASSDRFPSGELFF.

This clonotype was seen only a few times. The chain carries TRBV7-9 and TRBJ1-2, with a tentative D call TRBD1 (5 bases). The CDR3 is 13 amino acids. V was clipped by 5 bases and J by 4 bases, with 11 bases between them. Germline V gene sequence: CDR1 SEHNR, CDR2 FQNEAQ (reference sequence). CDR3 sequence: CASSGGPLYGYTF. For the CDR3, the DNA is TGTGCCAGCAGCGGGGGACCGCTCTATGGCTACACCTTC. The full variable domain, rest sourced from reference TRBV7-9 and TRBJ1-2, is DTGVSQNPRHKITKRGQNVTFRCDPISEHNRLYWYRQTLGQGPEFLTYFQNEAQLEKSRLLSDRFSAERPKGSFSTLEIQRTEQGDSAMYLCASSGGPLYGYTFGSGTRLTVV.

In this sample, this clonotype turned up a few times. The chain uses TRBV3-1 and TRBJ2-1, with TRBD1 identical over 7 bases. Germline V gene sequence: CDR1 LGHDT, CDR2 YNNKEL (reference sequence). After removal of 5 bases from V and 7 bases from J, the junction contained 11 bases not matched to a gene. This CDR3 is built from 15 residues. The CDR3 nucleotides are TGTGCCAGCAGCTATACAGGGGCGGTTGGGAATGAGCAGTTCTTC. Amino acids: CASSYTGAVGNEQFF.

This clonotype was observed a handful of times. The rearrangement links TRBV24-1 to TRBJ2-3; D gene ambiguous. The CDR3 covers 14 residues. Trimming pared 1 base from V and 4 bases from J, leaving 8 bases between. Germline V gives CDR1 KGHDR, CDR2 SFDVKD. CDR3 DNA: TGTGCCACCAGTGATTTTCTCGAGGCAGATACGCAGTATTTT. Amino acids: CATSDFLEADTQYF.

This clonotype was seen only a few times. The chain couples TRBV27 to TRBJ2-3, with 10 bases that match TRBD1. The CDR3 totals 17 residues. The germline gives CDR1 MNHEY, CDR2 SMNVEV (reference sequence). The ends lost 4 bases at V and 2 bases at J; junction bases unmatched: 9. CDR3 residues: CASSSARTGGFTDTQYF. In nucleotides, the CDR3 is TGTGCCAGCAGTTCTGCCAGGACAGGGGGGTTCACAGATACGCAGTATTTT.